The text below deals with one T cell receptor beta chain. Its antigen has not been determined. Base-call qualities are not available, and no considerably larger clone is one nucleotide away. This entry belongs to a study of blood T cell repertoires in COVID-19 (dated by TCRdb to 2020 to 2021). In terms of the full investigation: The collaborator samples originated in the United States, Italy and Spain and spanned the acute and convalescent phases of COVID-19. The prospective study material was composed of cDNA or gDNA derived from T cells, B-cell-depleted T cells, or PBMCs. Samples were obtained from the ongoing ImmuneRACE study (first 160 participants) and from approximately 1,200 subjects provided by 6 global collaborators. Subjects who had been exposed to COVID-19, were actively infected with it, or had recovered from it provided the deeply sampled blood TCRbeta repertoires that made up the dataset. The repertoires were released in a freely available public database meant as a resource for research on the immune response to SARS-CoV-2. HLA class I and class II types, where available, came from metadata supplied by the sample provider rather than from assay-based typing. Nearly every sample came with metadata listing a de-identified subject ID, COVID-19 status, age in years and sex. General conclusions and limits of the study: Clinical and demographic metadata were provided uncurated, with the amount varying by source and participant.

TCRbeta CDR3 regions were amplified from genomic DNA using the immunoSEQ Assay, a bias-controlled multiplex PCR. The published analysis was carried out like this. Within the assay, amplification of reference gene primers was used to estimate how many nucleated cells each sample contained. To quantify the absolute abundance of each unique TCRbeta CDR3 rearrangement, sequence reads were collapsed and filtered. Productive Simpson clonality was computed per sample as the square root of Simpson's diversity index over productive rearrangements. Not all clones reach the TCRdb copy of this immuneACCESS table, which keeps in-frame sequences only. Checked studies attribute under half of the gap to unresolved V genes and leave the rest unexplained. V and J calls and clone size are those listed in that table; D and trimming were worked out from the DNA. A total of 40,000 to 60,000 clones appear in this sample, about 88% of them only once. Clones ranked in the top ten supply 4% to 5.5% of the sample.

Each collaborating institution followed its own protocols to collect whole blood in K2EDTA tubes. For TCRbeta analysis, collaborator samples were shipped as frozen whole blood, as isolated PBMCs, or as DNA extracted from either sample type. The germline V gene sets CDR1 to SGHDN and CDR2 to FVKESK. The germline V and J ends show losses of 3 bases and 2 bases respectively, and no gene match explains 19 bases of the junction. From the cysteine through the phenylalanine, the CDR3 covers 19 amino acids. Kept here is only the CDR3 DNA, which spans 57 bases and is read in frame from base 1. This TCR came from a man between 50 and 59 years old with active COVID-19. The sample was peripheral blood. The rearranged segments are TRBV14 and TRBJ2-7, with 7 middle bases fitting TRBD2. The bases are TGTGCCAGCAGCCACGTGGCTTTGTTTTTGGGGGGGGTGACCTACGAGCAGTACTTC. Its translation reads: CASSHVALFLGGVTYEQYF. Extended through the reference TRBV14 and TRBJ2-7 proteins, this CDR3 yields the full variable domain: EAGVTQFPSHSVIEKGQTVTLRCDPISGHDNLYWYRRVMGKEIKFLLHFVKESKQDESGMPNNRFLAERTGGTYSTLKVQPAELEDSGVYFCASSHVALFLGGVTYEQYFGPGTRLTVT.